The 13 T cell receptor beta chains below all came from one sample that was sequenced in a study of OX40 agonist ivuxolimab in advanced cancers. TCRdb keeps only in-frame clones here, not all; method: immunoSEQ multiplex PCR. Among tens of thousands of clones listed, roughly 94% were seen once. Sequencing used CD4+ or CD8+ T cells sorted from blood, obtained in a trial of the OX40 agonist ivuxolimab. The receptors here all came from an adult with an advanced solid tumor such as melanoma, head and neck, liver or kidney cancer.

This clone appeared a single time. The chain has TRBV7-9 and TRBJ1-1, with D possibly being TRBD1 (5 bases). Between the trimmed V and J ends, which lost 4 bases and 9 bases, there was a span of 15 bases. CDR3 length: 13 amino acids. In germline, CDR1 is SEHNR, CDR2 FQNEAQ (reference sequence). The CDR3 nucleotides are TGTGCCAGCAGCTCCAACCGGGCAGGGCAAGCTTTCTTT. This translates into CASSSNRAGQAFF.

The V gene is TRBV9, the J gene TRBJ2-1, with TRBD2 matching over 7 bases. The J segment lost 6 bases and the V segment lost 0 bases, leaving 6 bases of the junction unmatched. The length of the CDR3 is 15 residues. CDR1 is SGDLS and CDR2 is YYNGEE in the germline V gene. The CDR3 loop is CASSVAASGSNEQFF. CDR3 sequence (DNA): TGTGCCAGCAGCGTAGCGGCTAGCGGAAGCAATGAGCAGTTCTTC.

In its sample, this clone was seen once. This sequence joins TRBV2 and TRBJ2-1; 10 nucleotides match TRBD2. The germline CDR1 and CDR2 sequences are SNHLY and FYNNEI. V gave up 2 bases and J gave up 12 bases; unmatched junction bases: 13. The CDR3 is made up of 16 amino acids. CDR3 loop: CASSERVAGGRRWQFF. The CDR3 DNA sequence: TGTGCCAGCAGTGAAAGAGTAGCGGGAGGCCGCAGGTGGCAGTTCTTC.

The chain is built from TRBV9 and TRBJ2-2; D unclear. Deletions cut 1 base from V and 4 bases from J, with 2 bases between. The CDR3 has 12 residues. From germline, CDR1 is SGDLS and CDR2 YYNGEE. DNA of the CDR3: TGTGCCAGCAGCGTAACCACCGGGGAGCTGTTTTTT. It translates to CASSVTTGELFF.

The V call is TRBV9, the J call TRBJ2-6; unclear D gene. CDR3 length equals 16 residues. CDR1 is SGDLS, CDR2 YYNGEE, per germline. V was shortened by 0 bases and J by 3 bases, with 10 bases between the two germline ends. The CDR3 DNA is TGTGCCAGCAGCGTAGAGGTCCTCAATGGGGCCAACGTCCTGACTTTC. This gives the protein CASSVEVLNGANVLTF.

The chain links TRBV14 to TRBJ2-1; perhaps TRBD2 as D (5 bases). This CDR3 has 17 amino acids. The V gene's germline CDR1 is SGHDN and CDR2 FVKESK. With 1 base removed from V and 7 bases from J, the gap between germline ends came to 20 bases. The CDR3 coding sequence is TGTGCCAGCAGCCAAGGTAGCGCCACGGCGGTCCTGAATGAGCAGTTCTTC. Its protein product is CASSQGSATAVLNEQFF. Supplemented by reference TRBV14 and TRBJ2-1, the full variable domain reads EAGVTQFPSHSVIEKGQTVTLRCDPISGHDNLYWYRRVMGKEIKFLLHFVKESKQDESGMPNNRFLAERTGGTYSTLKVQPAELEDSGVYFCASSQGSATAVLNEQFFGPGTRLTVL.

This chain links TRBV6-6 with TRBJ1-2; 7 nucleotides agree with TRBD1. Germline loops: CDR1 MNHNY, CDR2 SVGAGI (reference sequence). The CDR3 loop spans 13 amino acids. The J segment lost 7 bases and the V segment lost 5 bases, leaving 7 bases of the junction unmatched. The CDR3 DNA sequence: TGTGCCAGCAGTCCGGGCAGGGGGGGTGGCTACACCTTC. Protein sequence: CASSPGRGGGYTF.

This clone was observed once. This chain links TRBV5-1 with TRBJ2-7, with D possibly being TRBD1 (5 bases). The CDR3 has 14 amino acids. CDR1 is SGHRS, CDR2 YFSETQ, per germline. Between the trimmed V and J ends, which lost 0 bases and 0 bases, there was a span of 7 bases. The CDR3 sequence is CASSLGQPSYEQYF. The CDR3 region has the DNA TGCGCCAGCAGCTTGGGACAGCCCTCCTACGAGCAGTACTTC. The whole variable domain, remainder taken from reference TRBV5-1 and TRBJ2-7, is KAGVTQTPRYLIKTRGQQVTLSCSPISGHRSVSWYQQTPGQGLQFLFEYFSETQRNKGNFPGRFSGRQFSNSRSEMNVSTLELGDSALYLCASSLGQPSYEQYFGPGTRLTVT.

The sample holds one count of this clone. The rearrangement joins TRBV7-6 to TRBJ2-3; 10 bases are a match to TRBD2. The CDR3 sequence is 19 residues long. Germline V gene lookup returns CDR1 SGHVS and CDR2 FNYEAQ. The V and J ends lost 4 bases and 2 bases, in that order; junction bases with no gene match: 15. The CDR3 DNA follows: TGTGCCAGCAGCTCGCCTACCGAGGTAGCGGGGGGACCCACAGATACGCAGTATTTT. Protein sequence: CASSSPTEVAGGPTDTQYF.

The V call is TRBV7-9, the J call TRBJ2-1, with no clear D. The CDR3 consists of 15 residues. Trimming cost V 1 base and J 1 base, with 8 bases left between them. Germline V gene lookup returns CDR1 SEHNR and CDR2 FQNEAQ (reference sequence). The chain's CDR3 is CASSLGVGSYNEQFF. The CDR3 DNA sequence: TGTGCCAGCAGCTTAGGGGTAGGTTCCTACAATGAGCAGTTCTTC.

The chain links TRBV11-3 to TRBJ2-5; 11 nucleotides align to TRBD2. The CDR3 covers 20 residues. Trimming removed 3 bases from V and 1 base from J; junction bases left unmatched: 16. Germline CDR1 and CDR2: SGHNT and YENEEA. CDR3 sequence reads: CASSFVPSRGTSGSQETQYF. The CDR3 nucleotides read TGTGCCAGCAGCTTCGTTCCGTCAAGGGGGACTAGCGGATCCCAAGAGACCCAGTACTTC.

About this clone itself: Other DNA variants within this sample encode the same CDR3. The CDR3 loop is CSVVEYTGELFF. The CDR3 DNA follows: TGCAGCGTTGTGGAGTACACCGGGGAGCTGTTTTTT. This chain uses TRBV29-1 with TRBJ2-2, with D uncertain. V gave up 4 bases and J gave up 3 bases, with 6 bases separating them. The CDR3 loop spans 12 amino acids. Germline assignment: CDR1 SQVTM and CDR2 ANQGSEA.

The CDR3 region has the DNA TGTGCCAGTAGTATAGATCCTAGCGGGAGATTAAGATTGGGGGAGCTGTTTTTT. This codes for CASSIDPSGRLRLGELFF. The chain uses TRBV19 and TRBJ2-2, with TRBD2 matching 10 bases. The junction had 12 bases not matched to a gene; V was cut back by 0 bases and J by 8 bases. Germline assignment: CDR1 LNHDA and CDR2 SQIVND (reference sequence). The CDR3 is 18 amino acids.